This TCR beta chain was captured in a study of glioma-infiltrating T cells after dendritic cell vaccination. Repertoires were generated with immunoSEQ multiplex PCR, while TCRdb's copy carries only in-frame clones and drops some. The data show tens of thousands of clones, approximately 81% seen once. Trimming pared 5 bases from V and 3 bases from J, leaving 8 bases between. CDR1 is MDHEN, CDR2 SYDVKM, per germline. CDR3 size: 13 residues. Blood PBMC samples: pre-vaccination, two weeks post third vaccination, and at tumor progression. The origin of this receptor is a human donor with glioblastoma. This chain connects TRBV28 to TRBJ1-3; D might be TRBD1 (5 bases). The material sequenced was blood, taken before dendritic cell vaccination. The CDR3 reads CASSGGDGNTIYF. DNA for the CDR3: TGTGCCAGCAGTGGAGGGGATGGAAACACCATATATTTT.